This is a list of T cell receptor beta chains from one sample in a study of Ad26.COV2.S vaccination and SARS-CoV-2 variants. Produced via immunoSEQ multiplex PCR; TCRdb's table is partial and in-frame only. The table shows 450,000 to 550,000 clones, with roughly nine tenths occurring only once. Sequences were derived from peripheral blood, sampled in a trial of Ad26.COV2.S vaccine versus placebo. The receptor set was obtained from a person aged 18-65 years who received the Ad26.COV2.S COVID-19 vaccine or a placebo. The CDR3 runs from the conserved cysteine through the conserved F or W. A D gene is named only where the DNA matches it firmly. Some rows have no size entry. The others give once, few or many, or a class for an expanded clone.

v_gene	d_gene	j_gene	abundance	CDR3aa	CDR3nt
TRBV7-9	TRBD1	TRBJ1-1	-	CASSGTGKNTEAFF	TGTGCCAGCAGCGGGACAGGAAAGAACACTGAAGCTTTCTTT
TRBV9	-	TRBJ2-5	-	CASSRTGLQETQYF	TGTGCCAGCAGCAGGACGGGCCTTCAAGAGACCCAGTACTTC
TRBV29-1	-	TRBJ1-4	-	CSVGPSGGEKLFF	TGCAGCGTTGGGCCCTCTGGCGGCGAAAAACTGTTTTTT
TRBV5-1	-	TRBJ2-5	few	CASSFSPSSKETQYF	TGCGCCAGCAGCTTTAGCCCTAGCAGCAAAGAGACCCAGTACTTC
TRBV19	-	TRBJ1-1	-	CASTSWVNTEAFF	TGTGCCAGTACGAGTTGGGTGAACACTGAAGCTTTCTTT
TRBV18	-	TRBJ1-5	-	CASSPPPGASQPQHF	TGTGCCAGCTCACCACCCCCGGGGGCTAGTCAGCCCCAGCATTTT
TRBV29-1	TRBD2	TRBJ2-7	-	CSVEDRTGGPYEQYF	TGCAGCGTTGAAGATCGAACGGGAGGGCCCTACGAGCAGTACTTC
TRBV2	-	TRBJ2-7	-	CATQGFYEQYF	TGTGCCACACAGGGTTTCTACGAGCAGTACTTC
TRBV9	-	TRBJ2-3	-	CASSGDSTDTQYF	TGTGCCAGCAGCGGGGACAGCACAGATACGCAGTATTTT
TRBV4-1	-	TRBJ1-4	-	CASKQRTIARVSANEKLFF	TGCGCCAGCAAACAGCGGACAATCGCCAGGGTTTCAGCTAATGAAAAACTGTTTTTT
TRBV6-5	-	TRBJ2-7	-	CASRGINRGGYEQYF	TGTGCCAGCAGAGGAATAAACAGGGGGGGGTACGAGCAGTACTTC
TRBV5-1	TRBD1	TRBJ2-7	-	CASSSTTGAEQYF	TGCGCCAGCAGCTCCACTACAGGGGCCGAGCAGTACTTC
TRBV28	TRBD1	TRBJ2-1	-	CASRFTGAKYNEQFF	TGTGCCAGCAGGTTTACAGGGGCTAAATACAATGAGCAGTTCTTC
TRBV3-1/TRBV3-2	-	TRBJ2-7	-	CASGPSGNRYEQYF	TGTGCCAGCGGTCCATCGGGGAATCGCTACGAGCAGTACTTC
TRBV4-1	TRBD2	TRBJ2-5	-	CASSQGLAGVETQYF	TGCGCCAGCAGCCAAGGACTAGCGGGAGTGGAGACCCAGTACTTC
TRBV21-1	-	TRBJ1-6	-	CASSKEGSPSSYNSPLHF	TGTGCCAGCAGCAAAGAGGGCAGCCCGAGCTCCTATAATTCACCCCTCCACTTT
TRBV5-1	TRBD1	TRBJ2-1	-	CASSFPVAGGASNEQFF	TGCGCCAGCAGCTTTCCCGTGGCAGGGGGCGCGTCGAATGAGCAGTTCTTC
TRBV6-4	-	TRBJ1-2	-	CASSDSWGFYTF	TGTGCCAGCAGTGACTCGTGGGGTTTCTACACCTTC
TRBV5-4	TRBD1	TRBJ2-5	-	CASSLRGRGLYQETQYF	TGTGCCAGCAGCTTGAGGGGCAGGGGGCTGTACCAAGAGACCCAGTACTTC
TRBV27	TRBD1	TRBJ1-1	few	CASSLLTGVLAEAFF	TGTGCCAGCAGTTTACTGACAGGGGTGTTAGCAGAAGCTTTCTTT
TRBV4-2	-	TRBJ2-2	-	CASSLLGGNTGELFF	TGTGCCAGCAGCCTTCTAGGGGGTAACACCGGGGAGCTGTTTTTT
TRBV5-4	TRBD1	TRBJ1-6	-	CASARQGTGLGSPLHF	TGTGCCAGCGCTCGACAGGGGACAGGCTTAGGTTCACCCCTCCACTTT
TRBV7-3	-	TRBJ2-7	-	CASSPTDPAYEQYF	TGTGCCAGCAGCCCGACGGACCCAGCCTACGAGCAGTACTTC
TRBV3-1/TRBV3-2	-	TRBJ1-1	-	CASSPGGDGILEAFF	TGTGCCAGCAGCCCGGGGGGAGACGGGATACTCGAAGCTTTCTTT
TRBV5-1	TRBD2	TRBJ2-1	-	CASSLAGGGRVNGEQFF	TGCGCCAGCAGCTTGGCCGGGGGAGGGAGGGTGAACGGTGAGCAGTTCTTC
TRBV7-9	-	TRBJ1-1	-	CASSSERTEAEAFF	TGTGCCAGCAGCTCCGAGAGGACAGAGGCTGAAGCTTTCTTT
TRBV24-1	TRBD2	TRBJ2-2	-	CATSDSAGGVGELFF	TGTGCCACCAGTGATTCCGCGGGGGGCGTCGGGGAGCTGTTTTTT
TRBV5-1	TRBD2	TRBJ2-1	-	CASSRRGLAGVGNNEQFF	TGCGCCAGCAGCCGGCGGGGACTAGCGGGAGTCGGCAACAATGAGCAGTTCTTC
TRBV3-1/TRBV3-2	-	TRBJ2-7	once	CASSQEKQVYEQYF	TGTGCCAGCAGCCAAGAAAAACAGGTTTACGAGCAGTACTTC
TRBV30	-	TRBJ2-2	-	CAWMVGPSANTGELFF	TGTGCCTGGATGGTTGGGCCTAGCGCTAACACCGGGGAGCTGTTTTTT
TRBV27	-	TRBJ2-7	few	CASSLGGGYEQYF	TGTGCCAGCAGTTTGGGAGGAGGTTACGAGCAGTACTTC
TRBV6-5	-	TRBJ2-5	-	CASSRVYQETQYF	TGTGCCAGCTCGCGGGTGTACCAAGAGACCCAGTACTTC
TRBV6-2/TRBV6-3	-	TRBJ1-5	-	CASSRREFQPQHF	TGTGCCAGCAGCCGCAGGGAGTTCCAGCCCCAGCATTTT
TRBV7-2	-	TRBJ2-5	-	CASSLVGEETQYF	TGTGCCAGCAGCTTAGTAGGGGAAGAGACCCAGTACTTC
TRBV20-1	-	TRBJ2-5	-	CSASGTVQETQYF	TGCAGTGCTAGTGGGACTGTCCAAGAGACCCAGTACTTC
TRBV4-1	-	TRBJ2-1	-	CASSDTRLLSEQFF	TGCGCCAGCAGCGATACAAGGCTTCTCAGTGAGCAGTTCTTC
TRBV7-3	TRBD2	TRBJ2-3	-	CASRPSGGSTDTQYF	TGTGCCAGCAGACCCTCGGGGGGAAGCACAGATACGCAGTATTTT
TRBV7-9	-	TRBJ1-1	-	CASSPYGKDTEAFF	TGTGCCAGCAGCCCCTACGGGAAGGACACTGAAGCTTTCTTT
TRBV19	-	TRBJ1-1	-	CASSFGTSEEAFF	TGTGCCAGTAGTTTCGGGACAAGCGAAGAAGCTTTCTTT
TRBV5-4	TRBD2	TRBJ2-1	-	CASSLDTSGRADEQFF	TGTGCCAGCAGCTTGGATACTAGCGGGAGGGCCGATGAGCAGTTCTTC
TRBV11-2	TRBD2	TRBJ2-5	once	CASSSTGRAGAQYF	TGTGCCAGCAGCTCAACTGGACGAGCGGGAGCCCAGTACTTC
TRBV19	-	TRBJ1-1	few	CASSPGSGGAAAFF	TGTGCCAGTAGTCCCGGGAGTGGGGGGGCAGCTGCTTTCTTT
TRBV7-3	TRBD2	TRBJ2-3	-	CASSLYPPTSGGGSDTQYF	TGTGCCAGCAGCTTATACCCCCCAACTAGCGGAGGAGGTTCAGATACGCAGTATTTT
TRBV4-3	TRBD1	TRBJ2-3	once	CASSQELRGPPGSTQYF	TGCGCCAGCAGCCAAGAGTTGAGGGGGCCGCCTGGGAGTACGCAGTATTTT
TRBV5-1	TRBD1	TRBJ2-7	-	CASTKDRSSYEQYF	TGCGCCAGCACCAAGGACAGGAGCTCCTACGAGCAGTACTTC
TRBV28	TRBD1	TRBJ1-4	-	CASSSDSHRGHNEKLFF	TGTGCCAGCAGTTCCGATTCACACAGGGGCCATAATGAAAAACTGTTTTTT